A selection of T cell receptor beta chains follows, all from one sample in a study of OX40 agonist ivuxolimab in advanced cancers. Profiling relied on immunoSEQ multiplex PCR, and the TCRdb table lists in-frame clones only, not all of them. The sample lists around 69,000 clones; roughly 80% were seen once. The material sequenced was CD4+ or CD8+ T cells sorted from blood, taken in a trial of the OX40 agonist ivuxolimab. The receptors originated from an adult with an advanced solid tumor such as melanoma, head and neck, liver or kidney cancer. Each CDR3 is given with its conserved first and last residue. D genes are given only for firm matches. Not every row has a clone size; where given, it reads once, few, many or a size class.

TRBV11-2	-	TRBJ2-7	-	CASSLGPFYEQYF	TGTGCCAGCAGCTTAGGACCCTTCTACGAGCAGTACTTC
TRBV7-9	-	TRBJ2-1	TRBD1	CASSLEPGTGVFF	TGTGCCAGCAGCTTAGAGCCCGGGACAGGGGTATTCTTC
TRBV7-2	-	TRBJ2-3	TRBD1	CASSAHLVSGGRDTQYF	TGTGCCAGCAGCGCACACCTCGTTTCAGGGGGCCGAGATACGCAGTATTTT
TRBV10-3	few	TRBJ1-3	TRBD1	CAISESGQVLSGNTIYF	TGTGCCATCAGTGAGTCCGGACAGGTTTTATCCGGAAACACCATATATTTT
TRBV6-6	-	TRBJ2-5	-	CASSYSGTLQETQYF	TGTGCCAGCAGTTACTCGGGGACTTTGCAAGAGACCCAGTACTTC
TRBV19	-	TRBJ1-5	-	CASSPTQGHSNQPQHF	TGTGCCAGTAGTCCCACACAGGGCCATAGCAATCAGCCCCAGCATTTT
TRBV11-3	-	TRBJ2-2	-	CASSSVITGELFF	TGTGCCAGCAGCTCTGTTATCACCGGGGAGCTGTTTTTT
TRBV9	few	TRBJ1-3	-	CASSTGHREGNTIYF	TGTGCCAGCAGCACCGGACACCGCGAGGGAAACACCATATATTTT
TRBV10-3	medium-sized	TRBJ2-7	TRBD1	CATTGSWGPSYEQYF	TGTGCCACGACAGGGAGTTGGGGTCCCTCCTACGAGCAGTACTTC
TRBV18	-	TRBJ2-1	-	CASSPLEGTLNEQFF	TGTGCCAGCTCACCATTGGAGGGAACCTTGAATGAGCAGTTCTTC
TRBV5-4	-	TRBJ1-1	TRBD1	CASSGATGAGTEAFF	TGTGCCAGCAGCGGCGCGACAGGGGCGGGGACTGAAGCTTTCTTT
TRBV19	-	TRBJ1-5	-	CASSAWSNQPQHF	TGTGCCAGTAGTGCTTGGAGCAATCAGCCCCAGCATTTT
TRBV5-1	-	TRBJ2-7	-	CASKPGTSYEQYF	TGCGCCAGCAAGCCAGGGACGTCCTACGAGCAGTACTTC
TRBV10-3	-	TRBJ2-5	-	CAISESTQFQVQETQYF	TGTGCCATCAGTGAGTCGACCCAGTTCCAGGTTCAAGAGACCCAGTACTTC
TRBV7-9	-	TRBJ1-5	-	CASSPQGGQPQHF	TGTGCCAGCAGCCCACAGGGAGGTCAGCCCCAGCATTTT
TRBV5-6	-	TRBJ1-4	-	CASSTGINEKLFF	TGTGCCAGCTCCACAGGGATTAATGAAAAACTGTTTTTT
TRBV11-2	-	TRBJ1-1	-	CASSLESVDTEAFF	TGTGCCAGCAGCTTAGAAAGTGTTGACACTGAAGCTTTCTTT
TRBV5-1	-	TRBJ2-1	TRBD2	CASSFQTSHNEQFF	TGCGCCAGCAGCTTCCAGACTAGCCACAATGAGCAGTTCTTC
TRBV7-3	-	TRBJ2-1	-	CASSFAGPHGNIDNEQFF	TGTGCCAGCAGCTTCGCCGGACCGCACGGGAATATCGACAATGAGCAGTTCTTC
TRBV5-4	-	TRBJ1-1	-	CASSLGESTSWAFF	TGTGCCAGCAGCTTGGGAGAGTCTACATCATGGGCTTTCTTT
TRBV5-1	-	TRBJ1-2	TRBD1	CASSLAQGANYGYTF	TGCGCCAGCAGCTTGGCGCAGGGGGCTAACTATGGCTACACCTTC
TRBV2	-	TRBJ1-2	-	CASSDLAGGYTF	TGTGCCAGCAGTGACCTCGCGGGAGGCTACACCTTC
TRBV2	-	TRBJ1-1	-	CASTNYGMNTEAFF	TGTGCCAGCACAAACTACGGCATGAACACTGAAGCTTTCTTT
TRBV6-1	few	TRBJ1-6	TRBD1	CASTTGASPLHF	TGTGCCAGCACTACAGGGGCTTCACCCCTCCACTTT
TRBV2	-	TRBJ2-3	TRBD2	CASSEAPPRGGRSDTQYF	TGTGCCAGCAGTGAAGCCCCCCCGCGCGGGGGGCGTTCAGATACGCAGTATTTT
TRBV19	-	TRBJ1-1	-	CASTGELGSTEAFF	TGTGCCAGCACGGGAGAATTAGGGAGCACTGAAGCTTTCTTT
TRBV5-6	-	TRBJ1-5	-	CASSSRSRVGQPQHF	TGTGCCAGCAGCTCCCGGAGCAGGGTAGGCCAGCCCCAGCATTTT
TRBV19	once	TRBJ2-3	TRBD2	CASTDRAGGTDTQYF	TGTGCCAGTACCGATAGGGCGGGAGGGACAGATACGCAGTATTTT
TRBV2	-	TRBJ2-3	TRBD1	CASSERTGFTDTQYF	TGTGCCAGCAGTGAACGGACAGGCTTCACAGATACGCAGTATTTT
TRBV6-1	-	TRBJ1-5	-	CASSRQYSNQPQHF	TGTGCCAGCAGTAGACAGTATAGCAATCAGCCCCAGCATTTT
TRBV11-3	-	TRBJ2-5	TRBD1	CASSLGMGQTETQYF	TGTGCCAGCAGCTTAGGCATGGGACAGACAGAGACCCAGTACTTC
TRBV7-6	-	TRBJ2-7	-	CASSLQGGGYEQYF	TGTGCCAGCAGCCTACAGGGTGGAGGCTACGAGCAGTACTTC
TRBV11-2	-	TRBJ2-5	TRBD2	CASSLEGGLAGIETQYF	TGTGCCAGCAGCTTAGAGGGGGGGCTAGCGGGGATAGAGACCCAGTACTTC
TRBV5-1	-	TRBJ1-1	-	CASSLRRNTEAFF	TGCGCCAGCAGCTTGAGGAGGAACACTGAAGCTTTCTTT
TRBV2	-	TRBJ2-7	-	CASTLIPGPGTNEQYF	TGTGCCAGCACCCTAATCCCGGGCCCAGGGACGAACGAGCAGTACTTC
TRBV6-5	-	TRBJ1-2	-	CASSYSRDPNYGYTF	TGTGCCAGCAGTTACTCGCGGGATCCGAACTATGGCTACACCTTC
TRBV21-1	few	TRBJ2-7	-	CAKRTSGKREQYF	TGTGCCAAAAGGACTAGCGGGAAGAGGGAGCAGTACTTC
TRBV19	-	TRBJ2-7	-	CASSGTDSYEQYF	TGTGCCAGTAGTGGCACAGACTCCTACGAGCAGTACTTC
TRBV15	-	TRBJ2-3	-	CATSRDIEPTTDTQYF	TGTGCCACCAGCAGAGATATAGAACCTACCACAGATACGCAGTATTTT
TRBV6-5	once	TRBJ2-1	-	CASSQPGHIANEQFF	TGTGCCAGCAGTCAGCCGGGACATATTGCCAATGAGCAGTTCTTC
TRBV5-4	-	TRBJ2-1	TRBD1	CASSKDRRNEQFF	TGTGCCAGCAGCAAGGACAGGAGGAATGAGCAGTTCTTC
TRBV18	-	TRBJ2-7	-	CASSPPALGSGNEQYF	TGTGCCAGCTCACCACCGGCGTTGGGGTCGGGGAACGAGCAGTACTTC
TRBV6-1	-	TRBJ2-7	-	CASSESSVGRWAREQYF	TGTGCCAGCAGTGAATCAAGCGTAGGACGCTGGGCCCGGGAGCAGTACTTC
TRBV10-3	-	TRBJ1-1	-	CATLGRMNTEAFF	TGTGCCACCCTCGGACGAATGAACACTGAAGCTTTCTTT
TRBV7-6	-	TRBJ2-1	TRBD2	CASSLTGGLLDNEQFF	TGTGCCAGCAGCTTAACGGGAGGACTTTTAGACAATGAGCAGTTCTTC
TRBV19	-	TRBJ1-1	-	CATFDSYTEAFF	TGTGCCACTTTTGACAGCTACACTGAAGCTTTCTTT
TRBV5-4	-	TRBJ2-3	TRBD2	CASSWITGTSGSTTDTQYF	TGTGCCAGCAGCTGGATAACCGGGACTAGCGGGAGTACTACAGATACGCAGTATTTT
TRBV19	-	TRBJ2-3	-	CASSIAFTDTQYF	TGTGCCAGTAGTATAGCCTTCACAGATACGCAGTATTTT
TRBV19	-	TRBJ1-6	TRBD1	CASRLNRGRSPLHF	TGTGCCAGTAGACTAAACAGGGGTCGATCACCCCTCCACTTT
TRBV19	-	TRBJ2-7	TRBD2	CASSIAGGAAEQYF	TGTGCCAGTAGTATTGCCGGGGGGGCAGCCGAGCAGTACTTC
TRBV7-2	-	TRBJ1-1	-	CASSFQAGDTEAFF	TGTGCCAGCAGCTTCCAGGCAGGGGACACTGAAGCTTTCTTT
TRBV5-1	-	TRBJ2-3	-	CASSFLESITDTQYF	TGCGCCAGCAGCTTTCTAGAGTCGATCACAGATACGCAGTATTTT
TRBV6-1	-	TRBJ1-3	TRBD1	CASSGLTGGSGNTIYF	TGTGCCAGCAGTGGCCTCACAGGGGGCTCTGGAAACACCATATATTTT
TRBV6-5	few	TRBJ1-6	-	CASSYTRDSPLHF	TGTGCCAGCAGTTACACTCGGGATTCACCCCTCCACTTT
TRBV19	-	TRBJ2-7	TRBD1	CASSARVRQGKDEQYF	TGTGCCAGTAGTGCCCGAGTCAGACAGGGGAAGGACGAGCAGTACTTC
TRBV7-2	-	TRBJ2-3	TRBD2	CASSPGTSGIRRTDTQYF	TGTGCCAGCAGCCCCGGGACTAGCGGGATTAGGAGGACAGATACGCAGTATTTT
TRBV5-6	-	TRBJ1-1	TRBD1	CASSLPGQGSYTEAFF	TGTGCCAGCAGCCTACCGGGACAGGGCTCATACACTGAAGCTTTCTTT
TRBV2	few	TRBJ2-5	-	CASSEMGLQETQYF	TGTGCCAGCAGTGAAATGGGGCTACAAGAGACCCAGTACTTC